Presented here are 20 T cell receptor beta chains from one specimen sequenced in a study of cytomegalovirus exposure and HLA in healthy donors. The protocol was immunoSEQ multiplex PCR, while the TCRdb copy is restricted to in-frame clones and leaves out a portion. This table has some 140,000 clones, over 80% appearing once. Sequencing input: PBMCs. All receptors come from a young woman in good health and CMV-seropositive.

The rearrangement links TRBV7-9 to TRBJ2-5, with TRBD1 matching over 10 bases. V trimming: 2 bases; J trimming: 7 bases; junction bases outside the gene matches: 10. The CDR3 has 16 residues. The germline gives CDR1 SEHNR, CDR2 FQNEAQ (reference sequence). CDR3 DNA: TGTGCCAGCAGCTTACCTTCAGGGACAGGGGTCGGGACCCAGTACTTC. This sequence encodes CASSLPSGTGVGTQYF.

V is TRBV4-2 and J is TRBJ2-7, with 14 bases aligning to TRBD2. V shed 5 bases, J shed 6 bases, and the junction held 6 bases outside the gene matches. This CDR3 is built from 15 residues. Germline V gives CDR1 LGHNA, CDR2 YNFKEQ. The DNA for the CDR3 is TGTGCCAGCAGCATAGGGACTAGCGGGGGACGCGAGCAGTACTTC. This sequence encodes CASSIGTSGGREQYF.

This chain links TRBV15 with TRBJ2-7, with D tentatively TRBD1 (5 bases). The germline gives CDR1 LNHNV, CDR2 YYDKDF (reference sequence). CDR3 length: 16 amino acids. V was pared by 3 bases and J by 0 bases, with 15 bases between. This chain's CDR3 is CATSSARGPSSYEQYF. The DNA of the CDR3 is TGTGCCACCAGCAGCGCTAGGGGCCCAAGCTCCTACGAGCAGTACTTC.

The chain links TRBV6-5 to TRBJ1-2; D is uncertain. Germline CDR1 and CDR2: MNHEY and SVGAGI. Trimming left V 7 bases short and J 4 bases short, with 13 bases between. The CDR3 extends over 13 amino acids. DNA of the CDR3: TGTGCCAGCACTCGCGGACTGGTCTATGGCTACACCTTC. Translation: CASTRGLVYGYTF.

The chain recombines TRBV2 with TRBJ2-3, with a tentative D call TRBD2 (6 bases). The V gene lost 6 bases and the J gene lost 1 base, with 17 bases spanning the gap. Germline V gives CDR1 SNHLY, CDR2 FYNNEI. This CDR3 is built from 16 residues. CDR3 DNA sequence: TGTGCCAGCAGGGCCGATCTAGCGCGAGGCACAGATACGCAGTATTTT. It translates to CASRADLARGTDTQYF.

V is TRBV11-2 and J is TRBJ2-2; 12 bases agree with TRBD2. V trimming: 6 bases; J trimming: 3 bases; junction bases outside the gene matches: 2. Germline V CDR1 and CDR2: SGHAT, FQNNGV. The CDR3 contains 15 residues. The CDR3 bases are TGTGCCAGCAGGTGGACTAGCGGGGACACCGGGGAGCTGTTTTTT. Amino acid sequence: CASRWTSGDTGELFF.

CDR3: CASSHRGADNEQFF. The CDR3 nucleotides are TGCGCCAGCAGCCATCGGGGGGCTGACAATGAGCAGTTCTTC. The chain combines TRBV4-1 with TRBJ2-1, with TRBD2 as a possible D gene (7 bases). The CDR3 runs 14 residues. V dropped 3 bases and J dropped 5 bases, with 11 bases sitting between them. The germline V gene has CDR1 MGHRA and CDR2 YSYEKL.

The rearrangement links TRBV6-1 to TRBJ2-4; TRBD1 aligns across 7 bases. Germline V gene lookup returns CDR1 MNHNS and CDR2 SASEGT. J lost 1 base, V lost 6 bases, and 3 bases had no gene match. The CDR3 covers 14 residues. The CDR3 region is CASRFRGAKNIQYF. The CDR3 DNA reads as TGTGCCAGCAGGTTCAGGGGGGCCAAAAACATTCAGTACTTC.

The V and J genes are TRBV28 and TRBJ2-5, with 11 nucleotides matching TRBD1. Germline CDR1 reads MDHEN; CDR2 reads SYDVKM. V shed 6 bases, J shed 3 bases, and the junction held 6 bases outside the gene matches. CDR3 size: 15 residues. This CDR3 is CASRSGTGGKETQYF. The CDR3, as DNA: TGTGCCAGCAGGTCCGGGACAGGGGGTAAAGAGACCCAGTACTTC. Full variable domain (outside the CDR3, taken from reference TRBV28 and TRBJ2-5): DVKVTQSSRYLVKRTGEKVFLECVQDMDHENMFWYRQDPGLGLRLIYFSYDVKMKEKGDIPEGYSVSREKKERFSLILESASTNQTSMYLCASRSGTGGKETQYFGPGTRLLVL.

This chain connects TRBV28 to TRBJ2-7; D is possibly TRBD2 (6 bases). Looked up from germline, CDR1 is MDHEN and CDR2 is SYDVKM. There are 13 residues in the CDR3. V lost 8 bases and J lost 4, with 15 bases in between. CDR3 amino acids: CASLQAREYEQYF. The CDR3 bases are TGTGCCAGCTTACAGGCACGGGAGTACGAGCAGTACTTC.

Notes on this clone: At the DNA level, this CDR3 is encoded by other sequences in the same sample as well. The chain employs TRBV5-4 and TRBJ2-5; 10 bases are shared with TRBD1. The CDR3 covers 15 residues. Looked up from germline, CDR1 is SGHNT and CDR2 is YYREEE (reference sequence). With 4 bases clipped from V and 5 bases from J, the junction kept 8 bases outside the gene matches. The CDR3 loop reads CASSLRQGAGETQYF. The CDR3 nucleotides are TGTGCCAGCAGCCTTCGACAGGGGGCAGGGGAGACCCAGTACTTC.

CDR3 bases: TGTGCCAGCAGCACGTCCGGCTATGGCTACACCTTC. This gives the protein CASSTSGYGYTF. The chain has TRBV6-5 and TRBJ1-2; D gene ambiguous. This CDR3 is 12 amino acids long. Deletions cut 6 bases from V and 4 bases from J, with 9 bases between. The germline gives CDR1 MNHEY, CDR2 SVGAGI.

CDR3 region: CASSRGGHNEQFF. The CDR3 nucleotides are TGTGCCAGCAGTCGGGGGGGACACAATGAGCAGTTCTTC. The chain combines TRBV28 with TRBJ2-1; 8 positions agree with TRBD2. J was trimmed by 5 bases and V by 5 bases; bases with no gene match: 2. Germline V gene lookup returns CDR1 MDHEN and CDR2 SYDVKM. This CDR3 comprises 13 residues.

This chain links TRBV10-3 with TRBJ2-1; D may be TRBD2 (6 bases). V was shortened by 2 bases and J by 10 bases, with 21 bases between the two germline ends. This CDR3 region has 16 residues. Germline lookup yields CDR1 ENHRY and CDR2 SYGVKD. This CDR3 is CAISEIGGTTEGEQFF. The CDR3 DNA follows: TGTGCCATCAGTGAGATTGGAGGGACGACAGAGGGAGAGCAGTTCTTC.

The CDR3 DNA sequence: TGTGCCAGCAGTTCCTTAGGCACTGCGGGCACTGAAGCTTTCTTT. Encoded protein: CASSSLGTAGTEAFF. The chain recombines TRBV6-5 with TRBJ1-1; D remains unclear. Germline lookup yields CDR1 MNHEY and CDR2 SVGAGI. CDR3 length equals 15 residues. V lost 4 bases and J lost 4, with 16 bases in between.

The chain links TRBV6-5 to TRBJ2-7; 10 bases line up with TRBD2. The CDR3 has 16 residues. V shed 0 bases, J shed 2 bases, and the junction held 4 bases outside the gene matches. Germline-derived CDR1 and CDR2 are MNHEY and SVGAGI. The CDR3 is CASSYSRGLAAYEQYF. DNA of the CDR3: TGTGCCAGCAGTTACTCGAGAGGACTAGCGGCCTACGAGCAGTACTTC.

V gene TRBV20-1 combines with J gene TRBJ2-1, with 8 bases aligning to TRBD2. This CDR3 has 11 residues. J was trimmed by 15 bases and V by 3 bases; bases with no gene match: 7. CDR1 and CDR2 from the germline V gene are DFQATT and SNEGSKA (reference sequence). CDR3 DNA: TGCAGTGCTAGGGCCGGGACTAGGCCGTTCTTC. Its translation: CSARAGTRPFF.

The chain recombines TRBV7-9 with TRBJ2-3; D gene uncertain. This CDR3 region has 15 residues. Germline V lookup: CDR1 SEHNR, CDR2 FQNEAQ (reference sequence). The ends were cut back, 4 bases at V and 0 bases at J, with 11 bases in the middle. The CDR3 DNA reads TGTGCCAGCAGCTACACCCGTGCTAGCACAGATACGCAGTATTTT. Protein sequence: CASSYTRASTDTQYF.

The chain carries TRBV9 and TRBJ2-2, with no clear D. The germline CDR1 and CDR2 sequences are SGDLS and YYNGEE. V was shortened by 0 bases and J by 1 base, with 4 bases between the two germline ends. CDR3 length equals 14 residues. The CDR3 bases are TGTGCCAGCAGCGTAGACGGGAACACCGGGGAGCTGTTTTTT. It specifies CASSVDGNTGELFF. The full variable domain, in which reference TRBV9 and TRBJ2-2 provide the parts outside the CDR3, is DSGVTQTPKHLITATGQRVTLRCSPRSGDLSVYWYQQSLDQGLQFLIQYYNGEERAKGNILERFSAQQFPDLHSELNLSSLELGDSALYFCASSVDGNTGELFFGEGSRLTVL.

This chain links TRBV18 with TRBJ1-1; TRBD1 agrees at 9 bases. Germline V lookup: CDR1 KGHSH, CDR2 LQKENI. The ends lost 3 bases at V and 5 bases at J; junction bases unmatched: 4. The CDR3 covers 14 residues. In nucleotides, the CDR3 is TGTGCCAGCTCACCGGACAGGGGACGGACTGAAGCTTTCTTT. It codes for CASSPDRGRTEAFF.